The entry below gives a single TCR beta chain sequence along with its context. Its antigen is unidentified. Prepared libraries of TCR beta cDNA carried unique molecular identifiers. The authors obtained some 500,000 cDNA molecules from roughly 1.1 to 9.2 million T cells. MiXCR, applied by TCRdb to the PCR reads, yields one record per CDR3 protein. The table shows approximately 660,000 distinct CDR3 sequences, with roughly three fifths occurring only once. The CDR3 is 13 residues long. V was shortened by 4 bases and J by 1 base, with 7 bases between the two germline ends. Germline V gene lookup returns CDR1 SQVTM and CDR2 ANQGSEA. The entry originates in a study of post-analysis software for immune sequencing data. Study background: The cohort encompassed relapsing-remitting, secondary progressive and progressive-relapsing multiple sclerosis disease courses. General observations from the study: Controls showed significantly higher normalized Chao1 diversity than did multiple sclerosis patients. Patients showed TRBV5-6, TRBV5-1 and TRBV20-1 among four to six TRBV segments more frequent than in controls. F measure showed strong co-clustering of same-batch samples.

This sequence joins TRBV29-1 and TRBJ2-2; no clear D. Sample: blood. This receptor was obtained from a girl aged 2-9 years with multiple sclerosis. Here the CDR3 reads CSVGRLNTGELFF. Here the CDR3 DNA reads TGCAGCGTTGGACGGTTGAACACCGGGGAGCTGTTTTTT.